Below, one T cell receptor (beta chain) is given with its context. Under the authors' procedure: Quantification of nucleated cells was approximated via reference gene primer amplification. Assay used: immunoSEQ multiplex PCR; TCRdb lists only in-frame clones, some missing. V and J calls and clone size come straight from that table; D and trimming were deduced from the DNA. The table has fewer than 150,000 clones, about four fifths seen once. The data derive from a study of blood T cell repertoires in COVID-19. At the level of the study: T cells, B-cell-depleted T cells, or PBMCs provided the cDNA or gDNA that served as material.

The CDR3 has 12 residues. Per germline, CDR1 MGHDK and CDR2 SYGVNS. J gave up 8 bases and V 6 bases, and 3 bases lay outside the gene matches. What was sequenced was peripheral blood. The sequence was collected from a human donor in a cohort sampled during active COVID-19. V usage is TRBV25-1 and J usage is TRBJ2-1; 8 bases are shared with TRBD2. This CDR3 reads CASRRTSYEQFF. In DNA form, the CDR3 reads TGTGCCAGCAGACGGACTAGCTATGAGCAGTTCTTC.